This T cell receptor beta chain originates from a study of T cell responses to AZD1222 COVID-19 vaccine. As concerns this clone: The antigen is not known.

CDR3 length: 13 residues. Germline V gives CDR1 LNHDA, CDR2 SQIVND (reference sequence). V was pared by 5 bases and J by 7 bases, with 12 bases between. General observations from the study: After the peak T cell response, and only then, were repertoires sampled. Compared with day 0, the breadth and depth of the Spike-specific TCR repertoire rose significantly after two doses of AZD1222.

The table came from immunoSEQ multiplex PCR; TCRdb's copy has only in-frame clones and leaves some out. Found here are 150,000 to 200,000 clones, around 94% of them singletons; the top ten hold 1.6%. The sequenced sample was peripheral blood, obtained 28 days after the second AZD1222 dose. This receptor was identified in an adult who received the AZD1222 COVID-19 vaccine. The rearrangement links TRBV19 to TRBJ1-5; D might be TRBD1 (6 bases). CDR3 nucleotides: TGTGCCAGTAGTGGCAGGGGAGGCCAGCCCCAGCATTTT. Translation gives CASSGRGGQPQHF.